The text below deals with one T cell receptor beta chain. The antigen remains unidentified. The sample belongs to a study of T cell responses to AZD1222 COVID-19 vaccine. Study results and caveats: Most donors were white British, females outnumbered males, and clonal diversity was possibly underestimated. Scientists sampled the repertoires only once the peak T cell response had passed.

Trimming stripped 1 base from V and 4 bases from J, with 17 bases between. The CDR3 has 16 residues. Germline V gene data show CDR1 as SGHTA and CDR2 as FQGNSA. Profiling relied on immunoSEQ multiplex PCR, and the TCRdb table lists in-frame clones only, not all of them. The data show 150,000 or so clones, roughly 90% seen once. This material consisted of peripheral blood, taken 28 days after the second AZD1222 dose. The chain links TRBV7-2 to TRBJ2-7, with D possibly called TRBD1 or TRBD2 (5 bases each). The source is an adult who received the AZD1222 COVID-19 vaccine. The DNA of the CDR3 is TGTGCCAGCAGCTTAGGGGGAGTATTGTCAGGGTACGAGCAGTACTTC. This sequence encodes CASSLGGVLSGYEQYF.